The clone carrying this T cell receptor (beta chain) was observed a few times. Its antigen is unknown. These data originate in a study of T cell responses to AZD1222 COVID-19 vaccine. Study-level findings and limits: At 160-218 and 743-854, vaccine-associated CD4 TCRs were dominant, and they spanned spike.

The V gene end was trimmed by 1 base and the J gene end by 2 bases; junction bases not matched to a gene: 9. CDR1 SEHNR and CDR2 FQNEAQ come from the germline V gene (reference sequence). This CDR3 contains 17 residues. Here immunoSEQ multiplex PCR was the method, and the copy in TCRdb shows in-frame clones only, minus some. The sample includes about 73,000 clones, 89% of them seen just once. This sequence was found in an adult who received the AZD1222 COVID-19 vaccine. Sequencing used peripheral blood, obtained 28 days after the second AZD1222 dose. This rearrangement joins TRBV7-9 to TRBJ2-7; 9 bases are a match to TRBD2. CDR3 amino acids: CASSLGAGGQRAYEQYF. The CDR3 coding sequence is TGTGCCAGCAGCTTAGGAGCGGGGGGCCAGAGGGCCTACGAGCAGTACTTC.